Only one count was recorded for the clone carrying this TCR beta chain. Its specificity is unknown. Only in-frame clones appear in the TCRdb table, and some are missing; sequencing was by immunoSEQ multiplex PCR. The repertoire has 45,000 to 70,000 clones, 90% of them found once; the top ten carry 1.1%. The data belong to a study of cytomegalovirus exposure and HLA in healthy donors. The study, taken as a whole, reports: A subsequent analysis found that TCR clusters from the first cohort also tended to co-occur in the 120 or so validation repertoires, with about 94% of cluster scores above 0.

This receptor was taken from a man younger than 30 in good health and CMV-seronegative. Sequencing was performed on PBMCs.

In DNA form, the CDR3 reads TGTGCCAGCAGTGAATCTCGGGGGGGCGTTTGGACAGATACGCAGTATTTT. It is translated as CASSESRGGVWTDTQYF. The chain uses TRBV25-1 and TRBJ2-3, with 8 bases identical to TRBD2. There are 17 residues in the CDR3. With V trimmed by 1 base and J by 3 bases, 9 bases remained unmatched. The germline V gene has CDR1 MGHDK and CDR2 SYGVNS.